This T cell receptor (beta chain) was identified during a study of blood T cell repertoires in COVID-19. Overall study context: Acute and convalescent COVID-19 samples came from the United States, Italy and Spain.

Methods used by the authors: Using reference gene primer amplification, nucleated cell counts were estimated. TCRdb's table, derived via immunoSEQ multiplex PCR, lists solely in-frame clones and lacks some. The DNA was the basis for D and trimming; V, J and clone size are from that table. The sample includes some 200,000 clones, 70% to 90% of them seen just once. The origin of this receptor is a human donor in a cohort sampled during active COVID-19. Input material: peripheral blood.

The CDR3 sequence is CASSLSGQGIWAYSEAFF. CDR3 bases: TGTGCCAGCAGTTTATCTGGCCAGGGGATCTGGGCGTACTCTGAAGCTTTCTTT. The rearrangement uses TRBV28 and TRBJ1-1; D might be TRBD1 (6 bases). There are 18 residues in the CDR3. Germline V lookup: CDR1 MDHEN, CDR2 SYDVKM. V lost 1 base, J lost 6 bases, and 24 bases lay in between.